Listed below are T cell receptor beta chains from one sample, sequenced in a study of shared clonotypes between healthy human individuals. The table came from immunoSEQ multiplex PCR; TCRdb's copy has only in-frame clones and leaves some out. The top ten clones hold 0.14% of a sample with more than 2,000,000 clones, 90% to 95% of them seen once. Sequencing was carried out using naive CD4+ T cells sorted from blood. The receptor source for this set is a man aged 18 to 35 in good health. Both conserved end residues are part of each CDR3. A D gene is named only where the DNA matches it firmly. The size of a clone is reported for some rows only, either as once, few or many, or as a class for expanded clones.

clone size: NA; V gene: TRBV19; J gene: TRBJ1-3; D gene: TRBD1; CDR3 protein: CASSGGQGISGNTIYF; CDR3 DNA: TGTGCCAGTAGTGGCGGACAGGGAATCTCTGGAAACACCATATATTTT
clone size: NA; V gene: TRBV19; J gene: TRBJ2-2; D gene: TRBD1; CDR3 protein: CASRPGQLNTGELFF; CDR3 DNA: TGTGCCAGTAGACCGGGACAGCTAAACACCGGGGAGCTGTTTTTT
clone size: NA; V gene: TRBV30; J gene: TRBJ2-2; D gene: NA; CDR3 protein: CAWSPQALSGELFF; CDR3 DNA: TGTGCCTGGAGCCCCCAGGCGCTATCCGGGGAGCTGTTTTTT
clone size: NA; V gene: TRBV6-5; J gene: TRBJ2-7; D gene: TRBD2; CDR3 protein: CASRTGLAGDHEQYF; CDR3 DNA: TGTGCCAGCAGAACTGGACTAGCGGGAGATCACGAGCAGTACTTC
clone size: few; V gene: TRBV18; J gene: TRBJ1-5; D gene: NA; CDR3 protein: CASSQGLVGQPQHF; CDR3 DNA: TGTGCCAGCTCGCAGGGACTGGTGGGTCAGCCCCAGCATTTT
clone size: NA; V gene: TRBV5-5; J gene: TRBJ2-2; D gene: TRBD2; CDR3 protein: CASSLLADTNTGELFF; CDR3 DNA: TGTGCCAGCAGCTTGCTAGCGGATACGAACACCGGGGAGCTGTTTTTT
clone size: NA; V gene: TRBV5-1; J gene: TRBJ1-4; D gene: NA; CDR3 protein: CASNGGEGEKLFF; CDR3 DNA: TGCGCCAGCAACGGAGGGGAAGGTGAAAAACTGTTTTTT
clone size: NA; V gene: TRBV28; J gene: TRBJ1-2; D gene: NA; CDR3 protein: CASSLKGTTVPGYTF; CDR3 DNA: TGTGCCAGCAGTTTAAAGGGGACAACAGTTCCTGGCTACACCTTC
clone size: once; V gene: TRBV10-3; J gene: TRBJ2-7; D gene: TRBD2; CDR3 protein: CAISGVSGAREQYF; CDR3 DNA: TGTGCCATCAGTGGGGTTAGCGGGGCCCGGGAGCAGTACTTC
clone size: NA; V gene: TRBV28; J gene: TRBJ2-7; D gene: NA; CDR3 protein: CASSLYGGSHEQYF; CDR3 DNA: TGTGCCAGCAGTTTATATGGGGGAAGCCACGAGCAGTACTTC
clone size: NA; V gene: TRBV20-1; J gene: TRBJ2-7; D gene: NA; CDR3 protein: CSASVVGEQYF; CDR3 DNA: TGCAGTGCTAGCGTAGTTGGGGAGCAGTACTTC
clone size: NA; V gene: TRBV7-9; J gene: TRBJ2-5; D gene: NA; CDR3 protein: CASSRDLQETQYF; CDR3 DNA: TGTGCCAGCAGCCGGGACTTACAAGAGACCCAGTACTTC
clone size: NA; V gene: TRBV29-1; J gene: TRBJ2-5; D gene: TRBD2; CDR3 protein: CSVEEAAGGHKAPYF; CDR3 DNA: TGCAGCGTTGAAGAGGCAGCGGGGGGCCACAAAGCCCCGTACTTC
clone size: NA; V gene: TRBV6-5; J gene: TRBJ1-2; D gene: TRBD1; CDR3 protein: CASSYQGQGPYGYTF; CDR3 DNA: TGTGCCAGCAGTTACCAGGGACAGGGTCCTTATGGCTACACCTTC
clone size: NA; V gene: TRBV4-3; J gene: TRBJ1-3; D gene: TRBD1; CDR3 protein: CASSADRAGNTIYF; CDR3 DNA: TGCGCCAGCAGCGCCGACAGGGCTGGAAACACCATATATTTT
clone size: NA; V gene: TRBV6-6; J gene: TRBJ1-2; D gene: NA; CDR3 protein: CASSYGIGGLNYGYTF; CDR3 DNA: TGTGCCAGCAGTTACGGCATTGGGGGGCTTAACTATGGCTACACCTTC
clone size: NA; V gene: TRBV11-2; J gene: TRBJ2-1; D gene: TRBD1; CDR3 protein: CASTPSRDRVYNEQFF; CDR3 DNA: TGTGCCAGCACCCCGTCTCGGGACAGGGTCTACAATGAGCAGTTCTTC
clone size: once; V gene: TRBV20-1; J gene: TRBJ2-7; D gene: NA; CDR3 protein: CSAGARPEQYF; CDR3 DNA: TGCAGTGCTGGAGCCCGACCCGAGCAGTACTTC
clone size: NA; V gene: TRBV7-8; J gene: TRBJ2-5; D gene: TRBD1; CDR3 protein: CASSLWDRGPKTQYF; CDR3 DNA: TGTGCCAGCAGCTTATGGGACAGGGGGCCGAAGACCCAGTACTTC
clone size: NA; V gene: TRBV10-2; J gene: TRBJ2-4; D gene: NA; CDR3 protein: CASRNSGTGSSRGKNIQYF; CDR3 DNA: TGCGCCAGCAGGAACTCAGGGACTGGTAGTAGCCGTGGCAAAAACATTCAGTACTTC
clone size: NA; V gene: TRBV6-6; J gene: TRBJ2-6; D gene: NA; CDR3 protein: CASSYSKGSGANVLTF; CDR3 DNA: TGTGCCAGCAGTTACTCGAAGGGGTCTGGGGCCAACGTCCTGACTTTC
clone size: NA; V gene: TRBV10-1; J gene: TRBJ2-2; D gene: NA; CDR3 protein: CASSNTTLTGELFF; CDR3 DNA: TGCGCCAGCAGTAATACCACCCTCACCGGGGAGCTGTTTTTT
clone size: NA; V gene: TRBV5-6; J gene: TRBJ1-4; D gene: NA; CDR3 protein: CASSLKGGEKLFF; CDR3 DNA: TGTGCCAGCAGCTTGAAGGGAGGAGAAAAACTGTTTTTT
clone size: once; V gene: TRBV7-2; J gene: TRBJ2-7; D gene: NA; CDR3 protein: CASSPGSLSSYEQYF; CDR3 DNA: TGTGCCAGCAGCCCCGGCAGTCTATCCTCCTACGAGCAGTACTTC
clone size: few; V gene: TRBV6-5; J gene: TRBJ1-1; D gene: NA; CDR3 protein: CASSPRGPTEAFF; CDR3 DNA: TGTGCCAGCAGCCCACGGGGACCCACTGAAGCTTTCTTT
clone size: NA; V gene: TRBV30; J gene: TRBJ2-1; D gene: TRBD1; CDR3 protein: CARGQGALGTDTNEQFF; CDR3 DNA: TGTGCCAGAGGCCAGGGGGCGCTTGGGACGGATACCAATGAGCAGTTCTTC
clone size: NA; V gene: TRBV4-1; J gene: TRBJ1-3; D gene: NA; CDR3 protein: CASSQDRQTSGNTIYF; CDR3 DNA: TGCGCCAGCAGCCAAGATAGACAGACTTCTGGAAACACCATATATTTT
clone size: NA; V gene: TRBV5-1; J gene: TRBJ2-5; D gene: NA; CDR3 protein: CASSLVIGGLGKTQYF; CDR3 DNA: TGCGCCAGCAGCTTGGTCATAGGCGGCTTAGGGAAGACCCAGTACTTC
clone size: NA; V gene: TRBV28; J gene: TRBJ1-1; D gene: TRBD1; CDR3 protein: CASSPPRPTGVGQAFF; CDR3 DNA: TGTGCCAGCAGTCCACCGAGACCGACAGGGGTAGGGCAAGCTTTCTTT
clone size: NA; V gene: TRBV19; J gene: TRBJ2-6; D gene: TRBD1; CDR3 protein: CASSPLPRSGTGIFPGANVLTF; CDR3 DNA: TGTGCCAGTAGTCCCCTACCAAGGTCCGGGACAGGGATCTTCCCTGGGGCCAACGTCCTGACTTTC
clone size: NA; V gene: TRBV6-6; J gene: TRBJ1-2; D gene: NA; CDR3 protein: CASSYGDGYTF; CDR3 DNA: TGTGCCAGCAGTTACGGGGATGGCTACACCTTC
clone size: NA; V gene: TRBV25-1; J gene: TRBJ2-5; D gene: TRBD2; CDR3 protein: CASSDAGGSTQETQYF; CDR3 DNA: TGTGCCAGCAGTGACGCGGGAGGGTCCACCCAAGAGACCCAGTACTTC
clone size: NA; V gene: TRBV25-1; J gene: TRBJ1-4; D gene: NA; CDR3 protein: CASSEVRAVNEKLFF; CDR3 DNA: TGTGCCAGCAGTGAGGTGCGGGCAGTTAATGAAAAACTGTTTTTT
clone size: NA; V gene: TRBV9; J gene: TRBJ2-3; D gene: NA; CDR3 protein: CASSVDGRTDTQYF; CDR3 DNA: TGTGCCAGCAGCGTAGATGGACGCACAGATACGCAGTATTTT
clone size: NA; V gene: TRBV18; J gene: TRBJ1-1; D gene: TRBD1; CDR3 protein: CASSGQGNTEAFF; CDR3 DNA: TGTGCCAGCTCCGGACAGGGGAACACTGAAGCTTTCTTT
clone size: NA; V gene: TRBV28; J gene: TRBJ1-5; D gene: NA; CDR3 protein: CASSDGPKISSSNQPQHF; CDR3 DNA: TGTGCCAGCAGCGATGGACCGAAAATTTCCTCCAGCAATCAGCCCCAGCATTTT
clone size: NA; V gene: TRBV14; J gene: TRBJ2-7; D gene: NA; CDR3 protein: CASSQDSDAVTYEQYF; CDR3 DNA: TGTGCCAGCAGCCAAGATTCGGACGCAGTAACCTACGAGCAGTACTTC
clone size: NA; V gene: TRBV2; J gene: TRBJ1-2; D gene: TRBD1; CDR3 protein: CASNDRGFYYGYTF; CDR3 DNA: TGTGCCAGCAACGACAGGGGGTTTTACTATGGCTACACCTTC
clone size: once; V gene: TRBV11-2; J gene: TRBJ2-7; D gene: TRBD1; CDR3 protein: CASSTSDRVFPYEQYF; CDR3 DNA: TGTGCCAGCAGCACATCCGACAGGGTGTTCCCCTACGAGCAGTACTTC
clone size: NA; V gene: TRBV11-1; J gene: TRBJ2-1; D gene: NA; CDR3 protein: CASSLVSWGNYNEQFF; CDR3 DNA: TGTGCCAGCAGCCTCGTCTCTTGGGGGAACTACAATGAGCAGTTCTTC